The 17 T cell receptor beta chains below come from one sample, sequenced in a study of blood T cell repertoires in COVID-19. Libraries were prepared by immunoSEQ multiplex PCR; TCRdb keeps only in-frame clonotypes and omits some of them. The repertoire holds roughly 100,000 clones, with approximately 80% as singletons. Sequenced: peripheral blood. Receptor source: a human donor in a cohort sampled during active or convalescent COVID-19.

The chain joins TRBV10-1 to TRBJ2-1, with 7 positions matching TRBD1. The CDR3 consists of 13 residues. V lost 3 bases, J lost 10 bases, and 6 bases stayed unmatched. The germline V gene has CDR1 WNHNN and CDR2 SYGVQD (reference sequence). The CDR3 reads CASSERGQGEQFF. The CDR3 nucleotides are TGCGCCAGCAGTGAAAGGGGGCAGGGGGAGCAGTTCTTC.

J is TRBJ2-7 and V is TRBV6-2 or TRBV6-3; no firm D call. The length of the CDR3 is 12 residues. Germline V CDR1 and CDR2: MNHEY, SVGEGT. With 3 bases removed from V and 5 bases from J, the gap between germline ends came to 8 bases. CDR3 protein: CASSYVANEQYF. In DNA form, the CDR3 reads TGTGCCAGCAGTTATGTGGCAAACGAGCAGTACTTC.

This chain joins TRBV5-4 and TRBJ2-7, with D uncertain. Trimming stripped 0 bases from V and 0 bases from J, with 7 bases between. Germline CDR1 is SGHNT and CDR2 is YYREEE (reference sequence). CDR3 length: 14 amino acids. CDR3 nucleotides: TGTGCCAGCAGCTTGGAACAGAACTCCTACGAGCAGTACTTC. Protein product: CASSLEQNSYEQYF.

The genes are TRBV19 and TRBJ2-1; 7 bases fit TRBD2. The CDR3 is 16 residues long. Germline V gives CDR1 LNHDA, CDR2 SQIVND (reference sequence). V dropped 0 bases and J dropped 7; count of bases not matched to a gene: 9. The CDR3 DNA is TGTGCCAGTAGTATAGAAGCGGGGCGGGGAGGGAATGAGCAGTTCTTC. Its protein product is CASSIEAGRGGNEQFF. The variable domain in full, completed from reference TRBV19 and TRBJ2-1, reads DGGITQSPKYLFRKEGQNVTLSCEQNLNHDAMYWYRQDPGQGLRLIYYSQIVNDFQKGDIAEGYSVSREKKESFPLTVTSAQKNPTAFYLCASSIEAGRGGNEQFFGPGTRLTVL.

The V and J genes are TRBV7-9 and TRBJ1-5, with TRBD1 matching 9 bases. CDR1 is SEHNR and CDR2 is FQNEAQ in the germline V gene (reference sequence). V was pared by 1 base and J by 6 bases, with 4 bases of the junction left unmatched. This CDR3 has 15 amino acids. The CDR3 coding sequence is TGTGCCAGCAGCTTAGGGGACAGGGCCTCTCAGCCCCAGCATTTT. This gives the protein CASSLGDRASQPQHF.

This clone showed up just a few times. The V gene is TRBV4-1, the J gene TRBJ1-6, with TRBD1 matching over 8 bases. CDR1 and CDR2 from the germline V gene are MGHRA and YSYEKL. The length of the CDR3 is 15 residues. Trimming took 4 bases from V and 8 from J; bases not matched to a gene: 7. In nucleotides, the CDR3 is TGCGCCAGCAGCCGAGGTCCGGACAGGGATTCACCCCTCCACTTT. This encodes CASSRGPDRDSPLHF.

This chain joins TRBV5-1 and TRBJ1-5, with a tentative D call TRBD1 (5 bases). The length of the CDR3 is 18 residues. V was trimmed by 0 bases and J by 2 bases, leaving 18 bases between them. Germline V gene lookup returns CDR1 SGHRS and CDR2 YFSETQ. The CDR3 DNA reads TGCGCCAGCAGCTTGGCTTTGGGGAACCCGGGGGGCAATCAGCCCCAGCATTTT. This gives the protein CASSLALGNPGGNQPQHF.

CDR3 amino acids: CASSRLAGFSYNEQFF. CDR3 nucleotides: TGTGCCAGCTCAAGATTAGCGGGCTTCTCCTACAATGAGCAGTTCTTC. The V gene is TRBV18, the J gene TRBJ2-1; 7 bases fit TRBD2. CDR1 KGHSH and CDR2 LQKENI come from the germline V gene. This CDR3 has 16 amino acids. The junction had 7 bases not matched to a gene; V was cut back by 5 bases and J by 0 bases.

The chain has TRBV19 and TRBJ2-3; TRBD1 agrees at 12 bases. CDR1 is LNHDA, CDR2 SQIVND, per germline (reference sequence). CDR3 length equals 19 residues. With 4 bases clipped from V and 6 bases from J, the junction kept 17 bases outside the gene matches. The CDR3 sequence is CASSTKKPGQGANLDTQYF. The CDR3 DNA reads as TGTGCCAGTAGTACGAAAAAACCGGGACAGGGGGCGAATTTGGATACGCAGTATTTT.

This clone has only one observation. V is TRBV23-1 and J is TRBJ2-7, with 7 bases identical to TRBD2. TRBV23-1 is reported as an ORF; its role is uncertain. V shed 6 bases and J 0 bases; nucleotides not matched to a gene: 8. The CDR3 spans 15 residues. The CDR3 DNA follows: TGCGCCAGCAGCCAAACCCGCGGGAGCTCCTACGAGCAGTACTTC. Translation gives CASSQTRGSSYEQYF.

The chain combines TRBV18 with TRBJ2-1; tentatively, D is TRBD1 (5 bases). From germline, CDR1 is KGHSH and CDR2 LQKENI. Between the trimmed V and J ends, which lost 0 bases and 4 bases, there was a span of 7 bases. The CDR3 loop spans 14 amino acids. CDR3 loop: CASSPPPGYNEQFF. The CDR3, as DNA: TGTGCCAGCTCACCACCTCCAGGGTACAATGAGCAGTTCTTC.

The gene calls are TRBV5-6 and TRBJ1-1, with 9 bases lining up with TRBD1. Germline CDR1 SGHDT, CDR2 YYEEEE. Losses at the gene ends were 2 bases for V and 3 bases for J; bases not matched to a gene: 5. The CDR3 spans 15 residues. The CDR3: CASSFWDRAHTEAFF. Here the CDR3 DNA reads TGTGCCAGCAGCTTTTGGGACAGGGCCCACACTGAAGCTTTCTTT.

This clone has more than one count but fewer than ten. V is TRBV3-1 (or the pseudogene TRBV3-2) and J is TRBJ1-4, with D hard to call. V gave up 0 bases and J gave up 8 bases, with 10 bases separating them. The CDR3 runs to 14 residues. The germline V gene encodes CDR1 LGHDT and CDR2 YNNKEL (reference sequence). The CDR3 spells CASSQDWGGEKLFF. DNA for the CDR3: TGTGCCAGCAGCCAAGATTGGGGAGGGGAAAAACTGTTTTTT.

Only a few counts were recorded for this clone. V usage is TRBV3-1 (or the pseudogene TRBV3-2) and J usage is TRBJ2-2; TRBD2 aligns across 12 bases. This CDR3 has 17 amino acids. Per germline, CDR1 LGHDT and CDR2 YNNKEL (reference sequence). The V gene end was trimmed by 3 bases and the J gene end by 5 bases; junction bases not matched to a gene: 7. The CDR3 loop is CASSHSLAGGRTGELFF. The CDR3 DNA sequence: TGTGCCAGCAGCCATTCACTAGCGGGGGGCCGGACCGGGGAGCTGTTTTTT.

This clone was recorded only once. In nucleotides, the CDR3 is TGTGCCAGCAGCTTAGGGTTGGGGTCTAGCGGGCTCACAGATACGCAGTATTTT. Translating gives CASSLGLGSSGLTDTQYF. The V and J genes are TRBV7-9 and TRBJ2-3; 8 positions agree with TRBD2. CDR3 length: 18 amino acids. The ends lost 1 base at V and 2 bases at J; junction bases unmatched: 11. The germline gives CDR1 SEHNR, CDR2 FQNEAQ (reference sequence).

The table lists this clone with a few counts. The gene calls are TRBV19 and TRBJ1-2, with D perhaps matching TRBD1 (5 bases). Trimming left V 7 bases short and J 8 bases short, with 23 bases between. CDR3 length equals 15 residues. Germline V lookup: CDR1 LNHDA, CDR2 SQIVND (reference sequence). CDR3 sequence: CASKKTGDLAVGYTF. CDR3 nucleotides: TGTGCCAGTAAAAAGACGGGGGACCTAGCTGTCGGCTACACCTTC.

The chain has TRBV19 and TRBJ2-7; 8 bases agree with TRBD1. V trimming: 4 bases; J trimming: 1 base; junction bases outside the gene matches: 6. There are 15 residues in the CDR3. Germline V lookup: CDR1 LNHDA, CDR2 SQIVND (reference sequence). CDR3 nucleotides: TGTGCCAGTAGTACTGGACAGGGCTCATCCTACGAGCAGTACTTC. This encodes CASSTGQGSSYEQYF.